This T cell receptor beta chain is drawn from a study of tumor-infiltrating lymphocytes in primary liver carcinoma. Notes on the study in general: Tumors carried a top-250-clone fraction significantly exceeding that of blood (p = 0.039).

This clonotype is medium-sized (0.01 to 0.1%). The antigen is unknown. Production of TCR beta cDNA used around 500 ng total RNA together with a constant-region primer. Slightly modified ARM-PCR with three nested multiplex PCR rounds yielded TCR beta libraries. The first two PCR rounds used TRBV1-TRBV30 forward primers with a C-beta reverse primer, 9 to 10 cycles each. MiXCR, applied by TCRdb to the multiplex PCR reads, yields one record per CDR3 protein. The sample has approximately 110,000 distinct CDR3 sequences, approximately 80% seen once; the top ten hold approximately 21%. The tissue used was unsorted bulk material of about 17-33 mg. RNA and DNA were co-extracted from it with the AllPrep DNA/RNA mini kit. The patients had histopathologically diagnosed primary liver carcinoma, and their disease was treated by surgical resection. Those patients suffered from chronic HBV infection and were treatment-naive. Uniformly, tumor samples exhibited a viable tumor cell fraction exceeding 80%.

Deletions cut 4 bases from V and 7 bases from J, with 19 bases between. The CDR3 spans 16 residues. This chain connects TRBV12-3 or TRBV12-4 to TRBJ2-2, with a possible D match to TRBD1 (6 bases). The sequence came from a middle-aged man with primary liver carcinoma and hepatitis B virus infection. Source material: liver tumor tissue from sampling region 3. Subset given: tumor region T3, left-lateral pole. CDR3 protein: CASSSGQGRAVGELFF. In DNA, the CDR3 is TGTGCCAGCAGTTCAGGGCAGGGGAGAGCGGTCGGGGAGCTGTTTTTT.